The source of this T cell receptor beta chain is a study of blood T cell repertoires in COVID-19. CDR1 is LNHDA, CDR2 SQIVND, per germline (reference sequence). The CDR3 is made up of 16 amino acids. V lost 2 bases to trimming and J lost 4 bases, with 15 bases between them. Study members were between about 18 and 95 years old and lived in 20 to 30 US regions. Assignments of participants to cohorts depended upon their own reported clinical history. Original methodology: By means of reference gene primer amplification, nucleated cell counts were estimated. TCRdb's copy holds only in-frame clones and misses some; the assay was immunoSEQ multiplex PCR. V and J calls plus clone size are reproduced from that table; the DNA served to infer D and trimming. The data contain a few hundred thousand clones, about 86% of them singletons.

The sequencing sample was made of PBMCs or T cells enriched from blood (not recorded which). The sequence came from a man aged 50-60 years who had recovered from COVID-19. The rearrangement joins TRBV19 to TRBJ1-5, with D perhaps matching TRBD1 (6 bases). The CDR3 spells CASSITSWDMNQPQHF. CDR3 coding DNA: TGTGCCAGTAGTATAACGAGCTGGGACATGAATCAGCCCCAGCATTTT. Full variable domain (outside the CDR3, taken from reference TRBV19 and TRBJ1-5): DGGITQSPKYLFRKEGQNVTLSCEQNLNHDAMYWYRQDPGQGLRLIYYSQIVNDFQKGDIAEGYSVSREKKESFPLTVTSAQKNPTAFYLCASSITSWDMNQPQHFGDGTRLSIL.